This T cell receptor beta chain was recorded in a study of blood T cell repertoires in COVID-19. Study-level information: Collection of acute and convalescent COVID-19 samples took place in the United States, Italy and Spain. T cells, B-cell-depleted T cells, or PBMCs provided the cDNA or gDNA that served as material.

In the authors' methods: Estimation of nucleated cell counts was performed using reference gene primer amplification. Repertoires were generated with immunoSEQ multiplex PCR, while TCRdb's copy carries only in-frame clones and drops some. V, J and clone size were drawn from that table, and D and trimming were deduced from the DNA. In the table there are 250,000 to 350,000 clones, around 90% of which are singletons. The sequenced sample was PBMCs or T cells enriched from blood (not recorded which). The receptor was isolated from a woman under 30 with acute COVID-19.

The CDR3 protein is CASSPDIGPYGYTF. In DNA, the CDR3 is TGTGCCAGCAGCCCGGACATAGGGCCCTATGGCTACACCTTC. This chain connects TRBV5-5 to TRBJ1-2, with D possibly being TRBD1 (5 bases). Between the trimmed V and J ends, which lost 4 bases and 4 bases, there was a span of 14 bases. The CDR3 runs 14 residues. Germline V gives CDR1 SGHKS, CDR2 YYEKEE (reference sequence).